This TCR beta chain was observed in a study of STAT3 mutations in large granular lymphocyte leukemia. Study summary: Roughly half the longitudinally sequenced T-LGLL patients had canonical STAT3 mutations. General study results and limits: Every T-cell large granular lymphocyte leukemia patient had at least one immunodominant TCR beta clonotype.

Germline CDR1 reads SEHNR; CDR2 reads FQNEAQ (reference sequence). The CDR3 length is 12 residues. V gave up 5 bases and J gave up 6 bases, with 11 bases separating them. Produced via immunoSEQ multiplex PCR; TCRdb's table is partial and in-frame only. The sample includes over 30,000 clones, more than 70% seen only once; the top ten take over 0.4%. On this clone: Its antigen is as yet unknown.

Sequencing used PBMCs. This receptor was identified in a human donor with T large granular lymphocyte leukemia. Some clones in this sample may be carry-over from other donors' samples. The rearrangement joins TRBV7-9 to TRBJ2-7; TRBD1 is a possible D gene (5 bases). The CDR3 spells CASSVQGVEQYF. DNA for the CDR3: TGTGCCAGCAGCGTCCAGGGTGTCGAGCAGTACTTC.